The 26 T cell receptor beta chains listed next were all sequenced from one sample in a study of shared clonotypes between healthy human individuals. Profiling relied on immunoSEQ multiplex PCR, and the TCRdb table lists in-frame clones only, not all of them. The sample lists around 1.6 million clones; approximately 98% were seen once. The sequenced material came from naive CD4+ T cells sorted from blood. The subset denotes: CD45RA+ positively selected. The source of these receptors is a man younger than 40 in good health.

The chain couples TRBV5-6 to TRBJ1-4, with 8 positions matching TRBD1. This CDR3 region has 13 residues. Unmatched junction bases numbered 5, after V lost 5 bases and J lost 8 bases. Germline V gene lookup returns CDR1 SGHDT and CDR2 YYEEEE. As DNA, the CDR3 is TGTGCCAGCAGTGGACAGGGAGGGGAAAAACTGTTTTTT. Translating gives CASSGQGGEKLFF.

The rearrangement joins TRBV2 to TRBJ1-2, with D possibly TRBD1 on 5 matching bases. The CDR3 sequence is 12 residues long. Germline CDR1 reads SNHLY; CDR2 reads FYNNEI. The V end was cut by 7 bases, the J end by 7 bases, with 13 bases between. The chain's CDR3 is CASIRGRAGYTF. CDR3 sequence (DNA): TGTGCCAGCATTAGGGGTCGTGCTGGCTACACCTTC. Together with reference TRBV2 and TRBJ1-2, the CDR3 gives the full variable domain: EPEVTQTPSHQVTQMGQEVILRCVPISNHLYFYWYRQILGQKVEFLVSFYNNEISEKSEIFDDQFSVERPDGSNFTLKIRSTKLEDSAMYFCASIRGRAGYTFGSGTRLTVV.

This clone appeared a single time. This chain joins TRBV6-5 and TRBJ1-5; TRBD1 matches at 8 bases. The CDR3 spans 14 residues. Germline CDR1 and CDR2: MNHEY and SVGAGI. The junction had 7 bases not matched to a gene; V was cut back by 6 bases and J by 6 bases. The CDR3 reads CASSNDRGIQPQHF. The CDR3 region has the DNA TGTGCCAGCAGCAACGACAGGGGAATTCAGCCCCAGCATTTT.

DNA for the CDR3: TGCGCCAGCAGCCCACTAGCGGAACCCACAGATACGCAGTATTTT. Its translation is CASSPLAEPTDTQYF. The genes are TRBV4-3 and TRBJ2-3; 8 nucleotides agree with TRBD2. Trimming at V came to 4 bases and at J to 2 bases, leaving 5 bases not matched to a gene. The length of the CDR3 is 15 residues. Germline V lookup: CDR1 LGHNA, CDR2 YSLEER.

In DNA form, the CDR3 reads TGTGCCAGCAGCATACGCAATGAGCAGTTCTTC. Amino acids: CASSIRNEQFF. The gene calls are TRBV28 and TRBJ2-1; D gene uncertain. The CDR3 runs 11 residues. The germline CDR1 and CDR2 sequences are MDHEN and SYDVKM. Trimming took 6 bases from V and 6 from J, leaving 6 bases between them.

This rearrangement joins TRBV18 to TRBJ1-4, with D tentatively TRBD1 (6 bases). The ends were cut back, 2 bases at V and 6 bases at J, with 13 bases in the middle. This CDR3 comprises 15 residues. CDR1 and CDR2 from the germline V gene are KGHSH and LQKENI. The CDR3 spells CASSPGTGWDEKLFF. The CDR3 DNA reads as TGTGCCAGCTCACCAGGAACAGGGTGGGATGAAAAACTGTTTTTT.

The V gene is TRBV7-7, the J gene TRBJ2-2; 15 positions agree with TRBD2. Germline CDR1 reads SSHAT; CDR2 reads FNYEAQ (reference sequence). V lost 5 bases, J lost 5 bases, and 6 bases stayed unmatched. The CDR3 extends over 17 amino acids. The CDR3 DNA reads TGTGCCAGCAGCCCGGGACTAGCGGGAGGTAGAACCGGGGAGCTGTTTTTT. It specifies CASSPGLAGGRTGELFF.

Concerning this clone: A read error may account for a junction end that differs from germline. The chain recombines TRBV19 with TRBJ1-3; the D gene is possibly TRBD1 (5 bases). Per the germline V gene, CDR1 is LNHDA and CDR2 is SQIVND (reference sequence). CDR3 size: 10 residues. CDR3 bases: TGTGCCAGTGGAACTTGGGGCTCCTCTTTT. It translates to CASGTWGSSF.

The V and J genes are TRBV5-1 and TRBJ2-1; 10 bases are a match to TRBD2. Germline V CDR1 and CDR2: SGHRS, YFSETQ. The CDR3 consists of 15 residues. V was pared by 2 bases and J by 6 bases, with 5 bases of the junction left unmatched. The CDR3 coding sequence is TGCGCCAGCAGCTTTCCGCTAGCGGGAGTCAATGAGCAGTTCTTC. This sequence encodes CASSFPLAGVNEQFF.

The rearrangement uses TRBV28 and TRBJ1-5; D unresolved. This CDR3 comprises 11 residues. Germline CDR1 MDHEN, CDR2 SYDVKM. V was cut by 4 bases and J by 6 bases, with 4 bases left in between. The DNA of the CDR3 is TGTGCCAGCAGTTATGGTCAGCCCCAGCATTTT. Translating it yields CASSYGQPQHF.

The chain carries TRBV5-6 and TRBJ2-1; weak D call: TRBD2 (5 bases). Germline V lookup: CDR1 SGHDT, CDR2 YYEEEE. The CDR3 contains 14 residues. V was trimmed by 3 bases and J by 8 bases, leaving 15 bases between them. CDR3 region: CASSSASHTDEQFF. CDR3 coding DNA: TGTGCCAGCAGCTCAGCTAGCCACACCGATGAGCAGTTCTTC.

This CDR3 is CASSKGQGSNTGELFF. Here the CDR3 DNA reads TGCGCCAGCAGCAAGGGACAGGGGAGTAACACCGGGGAGCTGTTTTTT. The chain recombines TRBV5-1 with TRBJ2-2, with 10 bases aligning to TRBD1. The V segment lost 4 bases and the J segment 2 bases; nucleotides outside the gene matches: 5. Germline V gene sequence: CDR1 SGHRS, CDR2 YFSETQ. The CDR3 extends over 16 amino acids.

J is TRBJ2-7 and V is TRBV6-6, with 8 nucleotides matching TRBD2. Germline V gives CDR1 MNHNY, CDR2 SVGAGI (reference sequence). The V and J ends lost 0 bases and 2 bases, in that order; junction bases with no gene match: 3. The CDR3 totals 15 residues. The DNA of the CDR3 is TGTGCCAGCAGTTACTCGACTAGCGATCCCTACGAGCAGTACTTC. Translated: CASSYSTSDPYEQYF.

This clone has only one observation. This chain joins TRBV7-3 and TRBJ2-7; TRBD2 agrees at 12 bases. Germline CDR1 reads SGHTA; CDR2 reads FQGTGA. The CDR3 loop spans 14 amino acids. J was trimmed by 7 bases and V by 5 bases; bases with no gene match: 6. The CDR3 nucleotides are TGTGCCAGCAGCCGGACTAGCGGGATGGGGGAGCAGTACTTC. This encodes CASSRTSGMGEQYF.

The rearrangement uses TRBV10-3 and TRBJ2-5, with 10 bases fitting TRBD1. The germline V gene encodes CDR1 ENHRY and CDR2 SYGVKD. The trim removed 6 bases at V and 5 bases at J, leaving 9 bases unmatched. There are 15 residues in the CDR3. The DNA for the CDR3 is TGTGCCATCAGCCTCGGGACAGGGGCTGGGGAGACCCAGTACTTC. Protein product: CAISLGTGAGETQYF.

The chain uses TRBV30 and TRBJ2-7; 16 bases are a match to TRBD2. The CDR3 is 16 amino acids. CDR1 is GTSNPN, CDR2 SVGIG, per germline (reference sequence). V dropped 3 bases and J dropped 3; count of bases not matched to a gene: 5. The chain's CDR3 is CAWRGTSGREYYEQYF. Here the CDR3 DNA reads TGTGCCTGGAGGGGGACTAGCGGGAGGGAATACTACGAGCAGTACTTC.

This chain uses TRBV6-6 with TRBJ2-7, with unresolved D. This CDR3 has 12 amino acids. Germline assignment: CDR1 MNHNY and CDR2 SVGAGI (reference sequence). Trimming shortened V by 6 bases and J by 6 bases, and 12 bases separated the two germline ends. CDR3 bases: TGTGCCAGCAGCACCGGGCCCCTCGAGCAGTACTTC. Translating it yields CASSTGPLEQYF.

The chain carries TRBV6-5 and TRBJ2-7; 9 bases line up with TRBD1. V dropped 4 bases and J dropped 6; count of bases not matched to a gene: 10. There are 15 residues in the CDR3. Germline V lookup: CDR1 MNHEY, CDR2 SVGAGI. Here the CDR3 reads CASSSRRDRVFEQYF. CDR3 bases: TGTGCCAGCAGTTCCCGGCGGGACAGGGTTTTCGAGCAGTACTTC.

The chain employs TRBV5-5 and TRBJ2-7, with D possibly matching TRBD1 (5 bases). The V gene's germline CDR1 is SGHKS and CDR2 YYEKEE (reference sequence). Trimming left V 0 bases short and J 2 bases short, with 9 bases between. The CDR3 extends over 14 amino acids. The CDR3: CASSLEGEAYEQYF. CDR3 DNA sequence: TGTGCCAGCAGCTTGGAAGGGGAAGCCTACGAGCAGTACTTC.

The CDR3 DNA reads as TGTGCCAGCAGTTTATCGGGTTCGGACTACGAGCAGTACTTC. The encoded protein is CASSLSGSDYEQYF. The chain has TRBV28 and TRBJ2-7; no firm D call. The length of the CDR3 is 14 residues. V was trimmed by 1 base and J by 3 bases, leaving 10 bases between them. CDR1 and CDR2 from the germline V gene are MDHEN and SYDVKM.

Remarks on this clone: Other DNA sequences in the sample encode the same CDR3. The CDR3 region has the DNA TGCGCCAGCAGCTTTTCAGGGAACACTGAAGCTTTCTTT. Protein: CASSFSGNTEAFF. The V and J genes are TRBV5-1 and TRBJ1-1; D call uncertain. The V gene's germline CDR1 is SGHRS and CDR2 YFSETQ. V lost 2 bases and J 1 base, leaving 6 bases between the germline ends. This CDR3 has 13 residues.

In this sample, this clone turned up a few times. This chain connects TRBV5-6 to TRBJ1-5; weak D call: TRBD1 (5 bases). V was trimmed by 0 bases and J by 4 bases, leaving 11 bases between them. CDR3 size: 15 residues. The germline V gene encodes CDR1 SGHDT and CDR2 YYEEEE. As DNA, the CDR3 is TGTGCCAGCAGCTTGGTGGTGGCAGGGAATCAGCCCCAGCATTTT. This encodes CASSLVVAGNQPQHF. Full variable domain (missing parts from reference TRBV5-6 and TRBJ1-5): DAGVTQSPTHLIKTRGQQVTLRCSPKSGHDTVSWYQQALGQGPQFIFQYYEEEERQRGNFPDRFSGHQFPNYSSELNVNALLLGDSALYLCASSLVVAGNQPQHFGDGTRLSIL.

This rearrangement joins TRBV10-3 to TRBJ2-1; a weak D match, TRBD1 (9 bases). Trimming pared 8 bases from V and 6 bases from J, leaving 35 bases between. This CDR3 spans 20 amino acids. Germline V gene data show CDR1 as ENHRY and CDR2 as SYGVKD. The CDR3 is CAIDAHRDRVPSGGSNEQFF. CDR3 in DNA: TGTGCCATCGACGCCCACCGGGACAGGGTCCCCTCGGGAGGGTCCAATGAGCAGTTCTTC.

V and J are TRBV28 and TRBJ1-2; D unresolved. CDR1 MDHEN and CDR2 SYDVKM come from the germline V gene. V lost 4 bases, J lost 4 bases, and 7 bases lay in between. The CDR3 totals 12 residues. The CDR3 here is CASSSLLYGYTF. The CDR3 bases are TGTGCCAGCAGTTCCCTCCTCTATGGCTACACCTTC.

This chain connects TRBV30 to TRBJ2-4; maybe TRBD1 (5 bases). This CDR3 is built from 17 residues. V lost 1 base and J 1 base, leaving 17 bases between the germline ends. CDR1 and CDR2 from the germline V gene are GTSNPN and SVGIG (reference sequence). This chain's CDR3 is CAWSGSYRRVAKNIQYF. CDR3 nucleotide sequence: TGTGCCTGGAGTGGGTCATACCGCAGGGTGGCCAAAAACATTCAGTACTTC. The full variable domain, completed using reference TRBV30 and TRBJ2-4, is SQTIHQWPATLVQPVGSPLSLECTVEGTSNPNLYWYRQAAGRGLQLLFYSVGIGQISSEVPQNLSASRPQDRQFILSSKKLLLSDSGFYLCAWSGSYRRVAKNIQYFGAGTRLSVL.

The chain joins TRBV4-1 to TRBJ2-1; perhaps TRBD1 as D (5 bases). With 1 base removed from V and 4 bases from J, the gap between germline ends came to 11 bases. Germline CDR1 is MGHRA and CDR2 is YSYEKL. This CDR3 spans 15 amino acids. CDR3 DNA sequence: TGCGCCAGCAGCCAAGTATCAGGGATTTACAATGAGCAGTTCTTC. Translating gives CASSQVSGIYNEQFF.